Following are 25 T cell receptor beta chains from one sample sequenced in a study of control samples from healthy donors and cancer patients (dated by TCRdb to the early 2020s). The receptor library was made with the immunoSEQ multiplex PCR assay. Imported from immuneACCESS, the table was reduced by TCRdb to in-frame sequences with V and J called. These copies leave out some clones; in studies compared against another copy, an unresolved V gene accounts for under half, and the cause of the remainder is not known. The sample profile shows approximately 180,000 clones; around 90% of them were found once. 2% to 2.5% of the sample is taken by the ten largest. Sequences were obtained from blood. These receptors came from a middle-aged woman in good health.

CDR3 in amino acids: CASNSGQGNYGYTF. DNA of the CDR3: TGTGCCAGTAATTCGGGACAGGGTAACTATGGCTACACCTTC. The rearrangement uses TRBV19 and TRBJ1-2; 9 bases are a match to TRBD1. The J segment lost 1 base and the V segment lost 7 bases, leaving 4 bases of the junction unmatched. CDR3 length: 14 residues. Germline CDR1 and CDR2: LNHDA and SQIVND (reference sequence).

The genes are TRBV29-1 and TRBJ1-1, with a possible D match to TRBD1 (5 bases). The germline V gene encodes CDR1 SQVTM and CDR2 ANQGSEA. V shed 4 bases and J shed 4 bases, with 19 bases lying between them. The CDR3 runs to 15 residues. The CDR3 DNA reads as TGCAGCGTTGTGCGGTTAGGCAGAGGGACCACTGAAGCTTTCTTT. Translated, it gives CSVVRLGRGTTEAFF.

The chain recombines TRBV7-8 with TRBJ2-7; TRBD1 matches 9 bases. The V gene's germline CDR1 is SGHVS and CDR2 FQNEAQ. V lost 4 bases, J lost 7 bases, and 11 bases stayed unmatched. The CDR3 has 15 amino acids. The CDR3 sequence: CASSSRLGQGKEQYF. Here the CDR3 DNA reads TGTGCCAGCAGCTCCCGCTTAGGACAGGGGAAGGAGCAGTACTTC.

This chain uses TRBV6-2 or TRBV6-3 with TRBJ2-5, with a possible D match to TRBD1 (5 bases). Per the germline V gene, CDR1 is MNHEY and CDR2 is SVGEGT. V was clipped by 2 bases and J by 5 bases, with 12 bases between them. The CDR3 is 14 amino acids. The CDR3 protein is CASSYSGAMETQYF. The CDR3 bases are TGTGCCAGCAGTTACAGTGGGGCCATGGAGACCCAGTACTTC.

This sequence joins TRBV15 and TRBJ2-6, with 10 nucleotides matching TRBD1. Germline-derived CDR1 and CDR2 are LNHNV and YYDKDF (reference sequence). Germline trimming cut 5 bases from V and 4 bases from J; bases unmatched to any gene: 14. This CDR3 is built from 19 residues. The CDR3 nucleotides are TGTGCCACCAGCTCCTCAGATGGGACAGGGGTAGTCGGGGCCAACGTCCTGACTTTC. The encoded protein is CATSSSDGTGVVGANVLTF.

The chain is built from TRBV6-5 and TRBJ1-6; perhaps TRBD1 as D (6 bases). V was cut by 2 bases and J by 0 bases, with 8 bases left in between. Germline assignment: CDR1 MNHEY and CDR2 SVGAGI. The CDR3 runs to 16 residues. CDR3 bases: TGTGCCAGCAGTTACCAGGGGAGCTCCTATAATTCACCCCTCCACTTT. Protein product: CASSYQGSSYNSPLHF.

V is TRBV14 and J is TRBJ2-3; no definite D call. The germline CDR1 and CDR2 sequences are SGHDN and FVKESK. The CDR3 consists of 12 residues. Between the trimmed V and J ends, which lost 5 bases and 10 bases, there was a span of 13 bases. CDR3 in amino acids: CASSYGWESQYF. The CDR3 DNA reads as TGTGCCAGCAGCTACGGCTGGGAATCGCAGTATTTT.

The V gene is TRBV7-2, the J gene TRBJ1-2; D remains ambiguous. Germline V lookup: CDR1 SGHTA, CDR2 FQGNSA. The CDR3 runs 14 residues. V dropped 7 bases and J dropped 3 bases, with 15 bases sitting between them. CDR3 bases: TGTGCCAGCACAGAAAGTCCCAGCTACTATGGCTACACCTTC. Amino acids: CASTESPSYYGYTF. The full variable domain, in which reference TRBV7-2 and TRBJ1-2 provide the parts outside the CDR3, is GAGVSQSPSNKVTEKGKDVELRCDPISGHTALYWYRQSLGQGLEFLIYFQGNSAPDKSGLPSDRFSAERTGGSVSTLTIQRTQQEDSAVYLCASTESPSYYGYTFGSGTRLTVV.

This clone appeared a single time. The chain uses TRBV29-1 and TRBJ2-7, with TRBD1 matching 11 bases. V was clipped by 6 bases and J by 2 bases; unmatched bases: 3. Germline assignment: CDR1 SQVTM and CDR2 ANQGSEA. The CDR3 has 13 amino acids. Here the CDR3 DNA reads TGCAGCGTCCGGACAGGGGGCCCCTACGAGCAGTACTTC. It encodes CSVRTGGPYEQYF.

This clone showed up just once. The chain is built from TRBV10-3 and TRBJ2-2; TRBD1 is a possible D gene (6 bases). The V gene's germline CDR1 is ENHRY and CDR2 SYGVKD. Trimming shortened V by 7 bases and J by 4 bases, and 13 bases separated the two germline ends. This CDR3 comprises 14 residues. In DNA form, the CDR3 reads TGTGCCATCACGACCAGGGGTATCACCGGGGAGCTGTTTTTT. Its protein product is CAITTRGITGELFF.

V is TRBV3-1 (or the pseudogene TRBV3-2) and J is TRBJ2-5; D remains ambiguous. V was pared by 1 base and J by 1 base, with 10 bases between. Germline assignment: CDR1 LGHDT and CDR2 YNNKEL (reference sequence). This CDR3 has 15 amino acids. CDR3 nucleotide sequence: TGTGCCAGCAGCCAAGTCGGGCAGTCCCAAGAGACCCAGTACTTC. Its protein product is CASSQVGQSQETQYF.

The chain links TRBV5-6 to TRBJ1-6; maybe TRBD1 (5 bases). This CDR3 comprises 14 residues. The V gene's germline CDR1 is SGHDT and CDR2 YYEEEE. V was cut by 0 bases and J by 10 bases, with 11 bases left in between. This CDR3 reads CASSLGAGASPLHF. The CDR3 nucleotides are TGTGCCAGCAGCTTGGGTGCTGGGGCATCACCCCTCCACTTT.

The rearrangement uses TRBV18 and TRBJ1-1; D remains ambiguous. Germline V lookup: CDR1 KGHSH, CDR2 LQKENI. Trimming removed 3 bases from V and 3 bases from J, with 14 bases in between. The CDR3 spans 15 residues. The CDR3 protein is CASSPQGRVDTEAFF. CDR3 DNA sequence: TGTGCCAGCTCACCCCAAGGGAGGGTTGACACTGAAGCTTTCTTT.

This chain links TRBV9 with TRBJ2-6; 7 nucleotides align to TRBD1. The CDR3 runs 16 residues. With V trimmed by 3 bases and J by 2 bases, 5 bases remained unmatched. Germline CDR1 and CDR2: SGDLS and YYNGEE. CDR3 DNA sequence: TGTGCCAGCAGCGCCCCAACAGGGGCTGGGGCCAACGTCCTGACTTTC. As protein: CASSAPTGAGANVLTF.

The chain carries TRBV7-2 and TRBJ2-7; D might be TRBD1 (5 bases). CDR1 and CDR2 from the germline V gene are SGHTA and FQGNSA. With 3 bases removed from V and 4 bases from J, the gap between germline ends came to 7 bases. This CDR3 is built from 12 residues. CDR3 nucleotide sequence: TGTGCCAGCAGCTTTGGGGCTTACGAGCAGTACTTC. Its protein is CASSFGAYEQYF. The full variable domain, with the rest looked up from reference TRBV7-2 and TRBJ2-7, is GAGVSQSPSNKVTEKGKDVELRCDPISGHTALYWYRQSLGQGLEFLIYFQGNSAPDKSGLPSDRFSAERTGGSVSTLTIQRTQQEDSAVYLCASSFGAYEQYFGPGTRLTVT.

V usage is TRBV20-1 and J usage is TRBJ1-2, with D tentatively TRBD1 (6 bases). V was cut by 4 bases and J by 6 bases, with 9 bases left in between. Germline CDR1 and CDR2: DFQATT and SNEGSKA (reference sequence). The CDR3 covers 11 residues. The DNA of the CDR3 is TGCAGTGCTACACAGGGAGATGGCTACACCTTC. This translates into CSATQGDGYTF.

The rearrangement joins TRBV6-1 to TRBJ1-2, with 9 bases that match TRBD1. After removal of 3 bases from V and 10 bases from J, the junction contained 12 bases not matched to a gene. Germline CDR1 reads MNHNS; CDR2 reads SASEGT. The CDR3 is 15 residues long. In nucleotides, the CDR3 is TGTGCCAGCAGTGAGTTTTTGGGACAGGGATGGGACTACACCTTC. Amino acids: CASSEFLGQGWDYTF.

In nucleotides, the CDR3 is TGCGCCAGCAGCCAAGTGGGACAGAGGGCAGATACGCAGTATTTT. It is translated as CASSQVGQRADTQYF. This rearrangement joins TRBV4-1 to TRBJ2-3, with 7 bases that match TRBD1. V shed 1 base and J 4 bases; nucleotides not matched to a gene: 5. In germline, CDR1 is MGHRA, CDR2 YSYEKL. This CDR3 has 15 amino acids.

In this sample, this clone turned up once. The chain combines TRBV5-1 with TRBJ1-2; possible D gene TRBD1, 5 bases. Germline V gene sequence: CDR1 SGHRS, CDR2 YFSETQ. The length of the CDR3 is 13 residues. V dropped 4 bases and J dropped 7 bases, with 14 bases sitting between them. CDR3 sequence: CASSSWGDGGYTF. The CDR3 DNA follows: TGCGCCAGCAGCAGCTGGGGGGATGGTGGCTACACCTTC.

This clone was counted between two and nine times. This chain connects TRBV27 to TRBJ2-7, with 9 bases identical to TRBD2. This CDR3 spans 18 amino acids. Germline lookup yields CDR1 MNHEY and CDR2 SMNVEV (reference sequence). Trimming took 5 bases from V and 0 from J; bases not matched to a gene: 14. CDR3 sequence: CASSRFNLAGHFSYEQYF. For the CDR3, the DNA is TGTGCCAGCAGTCGCTTCAATCTAGCGGGGCATTTCTCCTACGAGCAGTACTTC.

This clone was detected only once. The chain has TRBV2 and TRBJ1-2; possible D gene TRBD1, 5 bases. V was clipped by 7 bases and J by 0 bases, with 9 bases between them. Germline values: CDR1 SNHLY, CDR2 FYNNEI. The CDR3 is 13 amino acids. As DNA, the CDR3 is TGTGCCAGCAACGCAGGGCCTAACTATGGCTACACCTTC. This encodes CASNAGPNYGYTF.

The V and J genes are TRBV6-5 and TRBJ1-2; TRBD1 aligns across 7 bases. The CDR3 length is 15 residues. Germline CDR1 reads MNHEY; CDR2 reads SVGAGI. V shed 5 bases and J 4 bases; nucleotides not matched to a gene: 10. CDR3 nucleotides: TGTGCCAGCAGTACCGACAGGGACGCGGTCTATGGCTACACCTTC. Its protein product is CASSTDRDAVYGYTF.

The rearrangement links TRBV30 to TRBJ1-2; D gene unclear. Trimming pared 0 bases from V and 8 bases from J, leaving 16 bases between. The CDR3 totals 14 residues. Germline assignment: CDR1 GTSNPN and CDR2 SVGIG (reference sequence). CDR3 DNA: TGTGCCTGGAGTGTAGAAGGCTGGGAGGAAGGCTACACCTTC. Its protein is CAWSVEGWEEGYTF.

In regard to this clone: Distinct nucleotide sequences in the sample also encode this CDR3. The rearrangement joins TRBV5-5 to TRBJ2-7; D remains ambiguous. Germline V gives CDR1 SGHKS, CDR2 YYEKEE (reference sequence). Deletions cut 0 bases from V and 2 bases from J, with 3 bases between. The CDR3 extends over 12 amino acids. The CDR3 region has the DNA TGTGCCAGCAGCTTGGGCGCCTACGAGCAGTACTTC. Translating it yields CASSLGAYEQYF.

This clone came up a few times. The V call is TRBV19, the J call TRBJ2-1; D is undetermined. The CDR3 sequence is 14 residues long. The germline V gene encodes CDR1 LNHDA and CDR2 SQIVND (reference sequence). Trimming removed 1 base from V and 7 bases from J, with 11 bases in between. CDR3 nucleotides: TGTGCCAGTAGTATAGCTCTAGTGGGGAATGAGCAGTTCTTC. Its protein is CASSIALVGNEQFF.